Below are 22 T cell receptor beta chains sequenced from a single sample in a study of blood T cell repertoires in COVID-19 (TCRdb year 2020). Preparation of the library involved the immunoSEQ multiplex PCR assay. The table comes from immuneACCESS by way of TCRdb, which keeps in-frame sequences with V and J called. Part of the clones is missing from these tables; in studies checked, under half for an unresolved V gene and the rest for unknown reasons. The sample records about 170,000 clones, 70% to 85% of which are singletons. About a fifth of the sample comes from the top ten. The sample taken for sequencing was peripheral blood. The receptors were sampled from an elderly woman with acute or convalescent COVID-19.

This chain joins TRBV6-1 and TRBJ1-1, with D hard to call. With 2 bases removed from V and 1 base from J, the gap between germline ends came to 8 bases. CDR1 MNHNS and CDR2 SASEGT come from the germline V gene. CDR3 length: 14 residues. The CDR3, as DNA: TGTGCCAGCAGTGAATACGAGGGGAACACTGAAGCTTTCTTT. This sequence encodes CASSEYEGNTEAFF.

The gene calls are TRBV7-2 and TRBJ2-1, with D possibly matching TRBD1 (6 bases). CDR1 and CDR2 from the germline V gene are SGHTA and FQGNSA. V lost 1 base and J lost 7, with 11 bases in between. The CDR3 consists of 14 residues. CDR3 in DNA: TGTGCCAGCAGCTTAGGGGGTAGGGGGAATGAGCAGTTCTTC. This codes for CASSLGGRGNEQFF.

The chain employs TRBV19 and TRBJ1-2, with TRBD1 matching 8 bases. The germline CDR1 and CDR2 sequences are LNHDA and SQIVND (reference sequence). The trim removed 4 bases at V and 14 bases at J, leaving 12 bases unmatched. The CDR3 extends over 13 amino acids. CDR3 in DNA: TGTGCCAGTAGTACTCGGGACAGGCTTGGGAGGACCTTC. Translated, it gives CASSTRDRLGRTF.

The chain couples TRBV2 to TRBJ2-2; 10 bases align to TRBD2. The CDR3 loop spans 14 amino acids. Germline V gene lookup returns CDR1 SNHLY and CDR2 FYNNEI. The V and J ends lost 8 bases and 6 bases, in that order; junction bases with no gene match: 6. The CDR3 bases are TGTGCCAGCCTAGCGGGAGAAGGTCCCGGGGAGCTGTTTTTT. It yields the protein CASLAGEGPGELFF.

The chain carries TRBV27 and TRBJ1-5; 8 nucleotides line up with TRBD1. Germline lookup yields CDR1 MNHEY and CDR2 SMNVEV (reference sequence). This CDR3 is 14 amino acids long. Trimming cost V 3 bases and J 7 bases; bases outside gene matches: 5. The CDR3 DNA reads TGTGCCAGCAGTTTCAGGGGGCCTGAACAGCCCCAGCATTTT. It encodes CASSFRGPEQPQHF.

The V gene is TRBV19, the J gene TRBJ2-3; a weak D match, TRBD1 (6 bases). This CDR3 is 14 amino acids long. Trimming took off 2 bases at V and 6 bases at J, with 12 bases between the two ends. Per germline, CDR1 LNHDA and CDR2 SQIVND (reference sequence). This CDR3 is CASSITDDRDTQYF. The CDR3 coding sequence is TGTGCCAGTAGTATAACGGACGACAGGGATACGCAGTATTTT.

V is TRBV19 and J is TRBJ1-5, with D maybe TRBD1 (6 bases). CDR3 length: 13 residues. Germline CDR1 and CDR2: LNHDA and SQIVND (reference sequence). V lost 7 bases, J lost 4 bases, and 11 bases lay in between. The CDR3 spells CASTGQINQPQHF. Written as DNA, the CDR3 is TGTGCCAGTACCGGACAGATAAATCAGCCCCAGCATTTT.

The chain is built from TRBV11-2 and TRBJ1-4; D is ambiguous. Germline V lookup: CDR1 SGHAT, CDR2 FQNNGV. V shed 5 bases and J shed 4 bases, with 11 bases lying between them. CDR3 length: 14 residues. In DNA form, the CDR3 reads TGTGCCAGCAGCCCCCGGGTTTATAATGAAAAACTGTTTTTT. Protein sequence: CASSPRVYNEKLFF.

The gene calls are TRBV7-7 and TRBJ2-5, with a possible D match to TRBD2 (6 bases). Trimming took 5 bases from V and 6 from J, leaving 19 bases between them. This CDR3 is built from 15 residues. Per the germline V gene, CDR1 is SSHAT and CDR2 is FNYEAQ (reference sequence). CDR3: CASSPNSGPRQTQYF. The CDR3 coding sequence is TGTGCCAGCAGCCCGAATAGCGGCCCCCGTCAGACCCAGTACTTC.

This sequence joins TRBV18 and TRBJ1-1, with a tentative D call TRBD1 (5 bases). The CDR3 contains 14 residues. Trimming removed 1 base from V and 1 base from J, with 7 bases in between. Germline V lookup: CDR1 KGHSH, CDR2 LQKENI. CDR3 DNA: TGTGCCAGCTCACCACTGGGGGGGAACACTGAAGCTTTCTTT. This codes for CASSPLGGNTEAFF.

V usage is TRBV6-5 and J usage is TRBJ2-7, with TRBD1 matching over 11 bases. Germline assignment: CDR1 MNHEY and CDR2 SVGAGI. The CDR3 is 15 amino acids. The junction had 7 bases not matched to a gene; V was cut back by 7 bases and J by 2 bases. The CDR3 loop is CASTLEGQGAYEQYF. In DNA, the CDR3 is TGTGCCAGCACCCTCGAGGGACAGGGGGCCTACGAGCAGTACTTC.

In its sample, this clone was seen once. The V gene is TRBV3-1 (or the pseudogene TRBV3-2), the J gene TRBJ1-2; no definite D call. The CDR3 extends over 16 amino acids. In germline, CDR1 is LGHDT, CDR2 YNNKEL (reference sequence). V was clipped by 1 base and J by 0 bases, with 12 bases between them. In DNA, the CDR3 is TGTGCCAGCAGCCAAGGGCGAGGGAATTCTAACTATGGCTACACCTTC. Its protein product is CASSQGRGNSNYGYTF.

The V gene is TRBV27, the J gene TRBJ2-7; D remains unclear. This CDR3 region has 12 residues. The ends were cut back, 5 bases at V and 3 bases at J, with 8 bases in the middle. Germline CDR1 and CDR2: MNHEY and SMNVEV (reference sequence). The CDR3 DNA reads as TGTGCCAGCAGTCCCCTCGGCTACGAGCAGTACTTC. Amino acids: CASSPLGYEQYF.

V is TRBV9 and J is TRBJ2-5; 10 nucleotides align to TRBD2. With V trimmed by 5 bases and J by 5 bases, 9 bases remained unmatched. The CDR3 is made up of 15 amino acids. The V gene's germline CDR1 is SGDLS and CDR2 YYNGEE. CDR3 protein: CASSTMSGREETQYF. In DNA form, the CDR3 reads TGTGCCAGCAGTACCATGAGCGGGAGGGAGGAGACCCAGTACTTC. Based on the CDR3 plus reference TRBV9 and TRBJ2-5, the full variable domain is DSGVTQTPKHLITATGQRVTLRCSPRSGDLSVYWYQQSLDQGLQFLIQYYNGEERAKGNILERFSAQQFPDLHSELNLSSLELGDSALYFCASSTMSGREETQYFGPGTRLLVL.

This clone was seen only once. The V and J genes are TRBV5-1 and TRBJ2-1, with TRBD2 identical over 9 bases. CDR1 and CDR2 from the germline V gene are SGHRS and YFSETQ. V was pared by 4 bases and J by 6 bases, with 8 bases of the junction left unmatched. The CDR3 has 15 amino acids. DNA of the CDR3: TGCGCCAGCAGCCCGGGGACTAGCCGCTTCAATGAGCAGTTCTTC. Translated: CASSPGTSRFNEQFF. Based on the CDR3 plus reference TRBV5-1 and TRBJ2-1, the full variable domain is KAGVTQTPRYLIKTRGQQVTLSCSPISGHRSVSWYQQTPGQGLQFLFEYFSETQRNKGNFPGRFSGRQFSNSRSEMNVSTLELGDSALYLCASSPGTSRFNEQFFGPGTRLTVL.

V gene TRBV27 combines with J gene TRBJ1-1; D perhaps matches TRBD1 (6 bases). The ends were cut back, 4 bases at V and 0 bases at J, with 18 bases in the middle. Germline-derived CDR1 and CDR2 are MNHEY and SMNVEV (reference sequence). This CDR3 contains 17 residues. The CDR3 is CASSSFQTGTLNTEAFF. CDR3 DNA sequence: TGTGCCAGCAGTTCCTTCCAGACCGGGACATTGAACACTGAAGCTTTCTTT.

The chain combines TRBV30 with TRBJ1-2; TRBD1 matches 9 bases. CDR1 is GTSNPN and CDR2 is SVGIG in the germline V gene (reference sequence). This CDR3 spans 13 amino acids. The V segment lost 2 bases and the J segment 5 bases; nucleotides outside the gene matches: 3. CDR3 residues: CAWSRDREYGYTF. CDR3 coding DNA: TGTGCCTGGAGTCGGGACAGGGAATATGGCTACACCTTC.

The rearrangement links TRBV19 to TRBJ2-7; the match to TRBD2 covers 12 bases. The length of the CDR3 is 16 residues. The V and J ends lost 5 bases and 3 bases, in that order; junction bases with no gene match: 8. Germline CDR1 LNHDA, CDR2 SQIVND (reference sequence). The CDR3 here is CASSLGLAGKRYEQYF. The CDR3 nucleotides are TGTGCCAGTAGTCTTGGACTAGCGGGAAAACGCTACGAGCAGTACTTC.

J is TRBJ2-3 and V is TRBV5-1, with TRBD1 identical over 7 bases. After removal of 4 bases from V and 7 bases from J, the junction contained 9 bases not matched to a gene. Germline V gene lookup returns CDR1 SGHRS and CDR2 YFSETQ. The length of the CDR3 is 14 residues. The CDR3 DNA sequence: TGCGCCAGCAGCACCGGACAGGTCCCGTATACGCAGTATTTT. Protein product: CASSTGQVPYTQYF.

Regarding this clone: One junction end does not reproduce the germline sequence, and a read error may be involved. The chain is built from TRBV18 and TRBJ1-1, with TRBD1 identical over 7 bases. The germline V gene has CDR1 KGHSH and CDR2 LQKENI. CDR3 size: 15 residues. CDR3: CASSPRTGMNTEAFF. CDR3 bases: TGTGCCAGCTCTCCACGGACAGGAATGAACACTGAAGCTTTCTTT.

The rearrangement joins TRBV11-2 to TRBJ2-2; 9 positions match TRBD1. In germline, CDR1 is SGHAT, CDR2 FQNNGV. Germline trimming cut 8 bases from V and 6 bases from J; bases unmatched to any gene: 7. CDR3 length: 14 amino acids. CDR3 nucleotide sequence: TGTGCCAGCCTAGCGGACAGGGGAGCCGGGGAGCTGTTTTTT. Translated, it gives CASLADRGAGELFF.

This chain uses TRBV7-6 with TRBJ2-1, with 8 nucleotides matching TRBD2. This CDR3 region has 16 residues. Germline-derived CDR1 and CDR2 are SGHVS and FNYEAQ. The J segment lost 2 bases and the V segment lost 5 bases, leaving 8 bases of the junction unmatched. The CDR3 DNA reads as TGTGCCAGCAGCGCCACGGGAGGGCCCGCCTACAATGAGCAGTTCTTC. Residues: CASSATGGPAYNEQFF.